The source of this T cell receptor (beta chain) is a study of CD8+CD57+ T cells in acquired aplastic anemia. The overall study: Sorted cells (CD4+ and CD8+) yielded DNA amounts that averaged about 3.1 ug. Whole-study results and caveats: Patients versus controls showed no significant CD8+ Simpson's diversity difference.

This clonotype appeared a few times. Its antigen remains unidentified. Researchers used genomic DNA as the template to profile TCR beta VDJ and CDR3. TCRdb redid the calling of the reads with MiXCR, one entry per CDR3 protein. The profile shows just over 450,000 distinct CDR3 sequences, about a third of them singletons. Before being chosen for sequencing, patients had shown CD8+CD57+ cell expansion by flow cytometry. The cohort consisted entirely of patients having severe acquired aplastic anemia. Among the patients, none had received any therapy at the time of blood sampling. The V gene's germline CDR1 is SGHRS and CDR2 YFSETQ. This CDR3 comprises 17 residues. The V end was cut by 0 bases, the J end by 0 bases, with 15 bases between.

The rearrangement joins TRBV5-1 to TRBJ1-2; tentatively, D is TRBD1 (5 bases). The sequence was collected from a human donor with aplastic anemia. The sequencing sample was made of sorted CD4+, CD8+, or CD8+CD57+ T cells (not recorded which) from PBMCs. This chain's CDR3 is CASSLGTRGTANYGYTF. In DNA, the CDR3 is TGCGCCAGCAGCTTGGGGACCCGGGGCACCGCTAACTATGGCTACACCTTC.